This is a list of T cell receptor beta chains from one sample in a study of blood T cell repertoires in COVID-19. Assay used: immunoSEQ multiplex PCR; TCRdb lists only in-frame clones, some missing. The sample gives about 210,000 clones, roughly 86% of which show up once; approximately 5% is in the top ten. Material: PBMCs or T cells enriched from blood (not recorded which). These receptors all come from a man aged 35-49 years with acute COVID-19. The CDR3 runs from the conserved cysteine through the conserved F or W. The D gene is left open where the match is weak. Size is stated for part of the rows, as once, few or many counts, or as a class when the clone is expanded.

d_gene	abundance	v_gene	j_gene	CDR3aa	CDR3nt
-	-	TRBV9	TRBJ1-2	CASGHPQGGDYGYTF	TGTGCCAGCGGCCACCCTCAGGGTGGGGACTATGGCTACACCTTC
-	-	TRBV30	TRBJ2-6	CAWSKRGANVLTF	TGTGCCTGGAGCAAGAGAGGGGCCAACGTCCTGACTTTC
-	-	TRBV27	TRBJ1-2	CASSLSDGGNRGYTF	TGTGCCAGCAGTTTATCCGACGGCGGAAACCGAGGCTACACCTTC
-	-	TRBV4-1	TRBJ1-5	CASSPSPDQPQHF	TGCGCCAGCAGCCCTTCTCCGGATCAGCCCCAGCATTTT
-	-	TRBV2	TRBJ1-1	CAINTEAFF	TGTGCCATAAACACTGAAGCTTTCTTT
TRBD2	-	TRBV28	TRBJ2-7	CASQPTSGPYEQYF	TGTGCCAGCCAGCCGACTAGCGGACCCTACGAGCAGTACTTC
TRBD1	-	TRBV28	TRBJ1-5	CASVPFEGAQPQHF	TGTGCCAGCGTTCCGTTCGAGGGGGCTCAGCCCCAGCATTTT
-	-	TRBV19	TRBJ2-4	CASCMGAGDAKNIQYF	TGTGCCAGTTGTATGGGTGCAGGGGATGCCAAAAACATTCAGTACTTC
TRBD1	-	TRBV5-1	TRBJ2-7	CASSLASRTGGLYEQYF	TGCGCCAGCAGCTTGGCCTCGAGGACAGGGGGCTTGTACGAGCAGTACTTC
-	-	TRBV30	TRBJ2-4	CAWADGGKNIQYF	TGTGCCTGGGCGGACGGGGGAAAAAACATTCAGTACTTC
-	-	TRBV19	TRBJ2-1	CAARGENNEQFF	TGTGCCGCCCGCGGAGAGAACAATGAGCAGTTCTTC
TRBD1	-	TRBV27	TRBJ1-2	CASSLGTANYGYTF	TGTGCCAGCAGTCTTGGGACAGCGAACTATGGCTACACCTTC
-	-	TRBV20-1	TRBJ2-3	CSASLPAGLTDTQYF	TGCAGTGCTAGTCTGCCAGCGGGCCTCACAGATACGCAGTATTTT
TRBD2	-	TRBV11-2	TRBJ2-7	CASSLGLAGYEQYF	TGTGCCAGCAGCTTGGGACTAGCGGGATACGAGCAGTACTTC
TRBD2	-	TRBV6-5	TRBJ2-2	CASRAGVGRTGELFF	TGTGCCAGCAGAGCGGGAGTGGGTAGAACCGGGGAGCTGTTTTTT
-	-	TRBV30	TRBJ1-3	CAWSSKSRNTIYF	TGTGCCTGGAGTTCAAAGTCCCGGAACACCATATATTTT
-	-	TRBV5-4	TRBJ1-3	CASSWGGGSSGNTIYF	TGTGCCAGCAGCTGGGGGGGAGGGAGTTCTGGAAACACCATATATTTT
-	-	TRBV28	TRBJ2-2	CASRGGQATNTGELFF	TGTGCCAGCAGGGGGGGGCAGGCGACGAACACCGGGGAGCTGTTTTTT
-	-	TRBV4-1	TRBJ1-2	CASSHPDNFYGYTF	TGCGCCAGCAGCCACCCCGACAATTTCTATGGCTACACCTTC
TRBD1	-	TRBV19	TRBJ1-1	CASRRGTALDTEAFF	TGTGCCAGTAGACGGGGGACAGCTCTAGACACTGAAGCTTTCTTT
-	-	TRBV19	TRBJ1-5	CASSSGARVDQPQHF	TGTGCCAGTAGTAGTGGGGCCAGGGTCGATCAGCCCCAGCATTTT
-	-	TRBV10-3	TRBJ2-7	CAIRTDSYEQYF	TGTGCCATCAGAACAGATTCCTACGAGCAGTACTTC
-	-	TRBV14	TRBJ1-2	CASSPIAGSGYTF	TGTGCCAGCAGCCCTATCGCAGGTTCTGGCTACACCTTC
-	-	TRBV18	TRBJ2-2	CASSPQRQRSGELFF	TGTGCCAGCTCACCACAGAGACAGCGCTCCGGGGAGCTGTTTTTT
TRBD2	-	TRBV25-1	TRBJ2-1	CASSGVLAGGYNEQFF	TGTGCCAGCAGTGGGGTCTTAGCGGGAGGCTACAATGAGCAGTTCTTC
-	-	TRBV12-3/TRBV12-4	TRBJ1-2	CASNTQGAYGYTF	TGTGCCAGCAACACACAGGGCGCCTATGGCTACACCTTC
-	-	TRBV11-3	TRBJ2-7	CASSTRTANEQYF	TGTGCCAGCAGCACCAGGACAGCAAACGAGCAGTACTTC
-	-	TRBV6-5	TRBJ2-7	CASSYGGRGWEQYF	TGTGCCAGCAGTTATGGGGGGAGAGGGTGGGAGCAGTACTTC
-	few	TRBV27	TRBJ1-5	CASSLAFGRPQHF	TGTGCCAGCAGTTTAGCCTTCGGGAGGCCCCAGCATTTT
TRBD2	-	TRBV3-1/TRBV3-2	TRBJ2-7	CASSHLAGGPSDEQYF	TGTGCCAGCAGCCACTTAGCGGGAGGTCCAAGCGACGAGCAGTACTTC
-	once	TRBV29-1	TRBJ1-5	CSVPDNQPQHF	TGCAGCGTCCCAGATAATCAGCCCCAGCATTTT
TRBD1	-	TRBV18	TRBJ1-1	CASSPRQGMTEAFF	TGTGCCAGCTCACCCCGACAGGGAATGACTGAAGCTTTCTTT
TRBD2	-	TRBV9	TRBJ2-3	CASSPPLGGLTDTQYF	TGTGCCAGCAGCCCACCTCTGGGAGGGCTAACAGATACGCAGTATTTT
-	-	TRBV19	TRBJ2-1	CASSIDPRALVTEQFF	TGTGCCAGTAGTATAGATCCCCGAGCGTTGGTCACTGAGCAGTTCTTC
-	-	TRBV10-3	TRBJ1-4	CAISDNPPGHPTEKLFF	TGTGCCATCAGTGATAATCCTCCGGGACACCCAACTGAAAAACTGTTTTTT
-	-	TRBV6-6	TRBJ1-6	CASSYRTPSGNSPLHF	TGTGCCAGCAGTTATAGGACTCCCTCGGGTAATTCACCCCTCCACTTT
-	-	TRBV7-6	TRBJ2-1	CASSRRGEPHNEQFF	TGTGCCAGCAGCCGGCGGGGAGAACCTCATAATGAGCAGTTCTTC
TRBD2	-	TRBV5-4	TRBJ2-1	CASRPGGLAGVEQFF	TGTGCCAGCAGACCCGGAGGACTAGCGGGAGTCGAGCAGTTCTTC
TRBD2	-	TRBV9	TRBJ2-1	CASSRLAGVQWDEQFF	TGTGCCAGCAGCCGCCTCGCGGGAGTACAGTGGGATGAGCAGTTCTTC
TRBD2	-	TRBV7-3	TRBJ2-7	CASSLLAGGREQYF	TGTGCCAGCAGCTTACTAGCGGGAGGCCGCGAGCAGTACTTC
-	-	TRBV19	TRBJ1-1	CASSIGHTRPDTEAFF	TGTGCCAGTAGTATAGGCCACACCAGGCCAGACACTGAAGCTTTCTTT
-	-	TRBV5-1	TRBJ2-1	CASSHGRGYEQFF	TGCGCCAGCAGCCATGGGAGGGGGTATGAGCAGTTCTTC
TRBD2	-	TRBV7-8	TRBJ2-1	CASSLNLAGHYNEQFF	TGTGCCAGCAGCTTGAACCTAGCGGGCCACTACAATGAGCAGTTCTTC
TRBD2	-	TRBV11-3	TRBJ2-1	CASSLRAGGYNEQFF	TGTGCCAGCAGCTTAAGGGCGGGAGGGTACAATGAGCAGTTCTTC
TRBD1	-	TRBV7-2	TRBJ2-3	CASSLGGTGFHTQYF	TGTGCCAGCAGCTTAGGCGGGACAGGGTTTCATACGCAGTATTTT
TRBD2	-	TRBV28	TRBJ2-1	CASSLGGSYNEQFF	TGTGCCAGCAGTTTGGGGGGGAGTTACAATGAGCAGTTCTTC
TRBD2	-	TRBV7-9	TRBJ2-1	CASSQRLAGGDEQFF	TGTGCCAGCAGCCAAAGACTAGCGGGAGGAGACGAGCAGTTCTTC
-	-	TRBV15	TRBJ1-1	CATSRDRNTEAFF	TGTGCCACCAGCAGAGACAGGAACACTGAAGCTTTCTTT
-	-	TRBV28	TRBJ1-1	CASSLRGAFTEAFF	TGTGCCAGCAGTTTGCGGGGGGCATTTACTGAAGCTTTCTTT
-	-	TRBV5-6	TRBJ2-6	CASSWVSGSGANVLTF	TGTGCCAGCAGCTGGGTGTCGGGCTCTGGGGCCAACGTCCTGACTTTC
-	-	TRBV18	TRBJ1-4	CASSHRDNPEKLFF	TGTGCCAGCTCACACCGGGACAATCCCGAAAAACTGTTTTTT
TRBD1	-	TRBV7-9	TRBJ2-7	CASSLAMGQGDYEQYF	TGTGCCAGCAGCTTAGCCATGGGACAGGGGGACTACGAGCAGTACTTC
-	-	TRBV2	TRBJ1-3	CASSVAVGGIYF	TGTGCCAGCAGTGTTGCGGTCGGCGGCATATATTTT
-	-	TRBV5-1	TRBJ2-7	CASSGGTVSSYEQYF	TGCGCCAGCAGCGGAGGGACGGTGAGCTCCTACGAGCAGTACTTC
-	-	TRBV7-2	TRBJ2-7	CASSLFEGVDEQYF	TGTGCCAGCAGCTTATTTGAAGGGGTTGACGAGCAGTACTTC